A single sample gave rise to the 3 T cell receptor beta chains below, sequenced in a study of cytomegalovirus exposure and HLA in healthy donors. A multiplex PCR was run with 60 Vbeta primers and 13 Jbeta primers. TCRdb's table, derived via immunoSEQ multiplex PCR, lists solely in-frame clones and lacks some. The data contain approximately 120,000 clones, 17% of them singletons. Sequenced input: PBMCs. All receptors come from a female donor in good health and CMV-seropositive.

This clone occurred a few times. As DNA, the CDR3 is TGTGCCAGCAGCAAGCAGGGGGCGCGGTATTATGGCTACACCTTC. It is translated as CASSKQGARYYGYTF. The rearrangement joins TRBV7-9 to TRBJ1-2; TRBD1 matches 8 bases. The CDR3 has 15 amino acids. Germline V lookup: CDR1 SEHNR, CDR2 FQNEAQ (reference sequence). V trimming: 5 bases; J trimming: 5 bases; junction bases outside the gene matches: 10.

The chain couples TRBV18 to TRBJ1-6, with 7 positions matching TRBD1. With V trimmed by 2 bases and J by 7 bases, 8 bases remained unmatched. This CDR3 is built from 16 residues. CDR1 and CDR2 from the germline V gene are KGHSH and LQKENI. The CDR3 region is CASSPTSDRDNSPLHF. As DNA, the CDR3 is TGTGCCAGCTCACCAACTTCCGACAGGGACAATTCACCCCTCCACTTT.

This clone has more than one count but fewer than ten. J is TRBJ1-1 and V is TRBV4-1; 8 bases agree with TRBD1. The junction had 7 bases not matched to a gene; V was cut back by 4 bases and J by 0 bases. This CDR3 is 16 amino acids long. The germline CDR1 and CDR2 sequences are MGHRA and YSYEKL. The CDR3 coding sequence is TGCGCCAGCAGCCGGAGAGGACAGGGCTTGAACACTGAAGCTTTCTTT. This translates into CASSRRGQGLNTEAFF.